This T cell receptor beta chain emerged from a study of blood T cells in healthy people across ages. Study results and caveats: With naive T cell percentage, TCR beta diversity showed a strong correlation.

A sample-barcoded 5' primer and a J-beta primer mix were used in a second PCR of roughly 6 to 12 cycles. From the 5' RACE reads, TCRdb called clonotypes with MiXCR, one entry per CDR3 protein. The data contain fewer than 800,000 distinct CDR3 sequences, 20% to 25% of them singletons. This CDR3 has 13 amino acids. Germline CDR1 KGHDR, CDR2 SFDVKD. About this clonotype: Its antigen is not identified.

This sample was shared with a second study, whose subject was T cells of mothers and their children.

The rearrangement links TRBV24-1 to TRBJ2-5; no firm D call. Matching the DNA end better, TRBJ2-1 makes the J call doubtful. The clonotype comes from a boy between 10 and 17 years old in good health. The material sequenced was blood. CDR3 coding DNA: TGTGCCACCAGTGATTTCAAAGGCAATGAGCAGTTCTTC. Amino acids: CATSDFKGNEQFF.